These 18 T cell receptor beta chains share one sample of origin, sequenced in a study of blood T cell repertoires in COVID-19 (TCRdb year 2020). Library prep was done by the immunoSEQ multiplex PCR assay. TCRdb carries this immuneACCESS record with in-frame sequences only. Its versions omit some clonotypes, under half of them owing to an unresolved V gene in the studies checked, with the rest unexplained. In this sample the table shows 350,000 to 400,000 clones, less than 90% of which occur a single time. The top ten hold almost 3% of the sample. Input material: PBMCs or T cells enriched from blood (not recorded which). The source is a woman aged 25 to 39 who had recovered from COVID-19.

V and J are TRBV15 and TRBJ1-2; D may be TRBD1 (6 bases). The CDR3 loop spans 16 amino acids. The V end was cut by 5 bases, the J end by 2 bases, with 18 bases between. Germline V gene lookup returns CDR1 LNHNV and CDR2 YYDKDF (reference sequence). CDR3 sequence: CATSGALGQTNYGYTF. In DNA, the CDR3 is TGTGCCACCAGCGGGGCTCTCGGACAGACGAACTATGGCTACACCTTC.

The V call is TRBV7-6, the J call TRBJ1-5; D not resolved. Germline lookup yields CDR1 SGHVS and CDR2 FNYEAQ. The CDR3 has 16 amino acids. V was pared by 1 base and J by 3 bases, with 13 bases between. The CDR3 loop reads CASSLGFRGDNQPQHF. In DNA, the CDR3 is TGTGCCAGCAGCTTAGGATTCCGCGGCGACAATCAGCCCCAGCATTTT. The full variable domain, with the rest looked up from reference TRBV7-6 and TRBJ1-5, is GAGVSQSPRYKVTKRGQDVALRCDPISGHVSLYWYRQALGQGPEFLTYFNYEAQQDKSGLPNDRFSAERPEGSISTLTIQRTEQRDSAMYRCASSLGFRGDNQPQHFGDGTRLSIL.

This chain uses TRBV12-3 or TRBV12-4 with TRBJ1-1, with TRBD1 identical over 8 bases. CDR3 length equals 12 residues. V dropped 6 bases and J dropped 11; count of bases not matched to a gene: 8. As DNA, the CDR3 is TGTGCCAGCAGCCAACAGGGGGTGAGGGCTTTCTTT. Amino acid sequence: CASSQQGVRAFF.

The rearrangement uses TRBV6-1 and TRBJ2-3; 15 positions agree with TRBD2. There are 18 residues in the CDR3. Looked up from germline, CDR1 is MNHNS and CDR2 is SASEGT. V shed 4 bases and J 6 bases; nucleotides not matched to a gene: 11. In DNA form, the CDR3 reads TGTGCCAGCAGTGGGCATCTTGCAGGACTAGCGGGGGGGGATACGCAGTATTTT. It codes for CASSGHLAGLAGGDTQYF.

The chain is built from TRBV6-5 and TRBJ1-6, with a tentative D call TRBD1 (6 bases). Trimming cost V 5 bases and J 6 bases, with 11 bases left between them. This CDR3 has 14 residues. Germline values: CDR1 MNHEY, CDR2 SVGAGI. The CDR3 reads CASSPGARNSPLHF. CDR3 in DNA: TGTGCCAGCAGTCCAGGGGCTCGTAATTCACCCCTCCACTTT.

The gene calls are TRBV28 and TRBJ1-2; D not certain. This CDR3 is 18 amino acids long. Germline V gene data show CDR1 as MDHEN and CDR2 as SYDVKM. Trimming took off 7 bases at V and 0 bases at J, with 24 bases between the two ends. The CDR3 coding sequence is TGTGCCAGCAAACCCGTTCGGGTCGGCCGACTAGCTAACTATGGCTACACCTTC. This encodes CASKPVRVGRLANYGYTF.

The chain carries TRBV28 and TRBJ1-1; no clear D gene. This CDR3 is built from 14 residues. The V gene lost 5 bases and the J gene lost 10 bases, with 20 bases spanning the gap. Per germline, CDR1 MDHEN and CDR2 SYDVKM. The CDR3 region has the DNA TGTGCCAGCAGTCCATCGGAGCCCTTCCTCGGAGCTTTCTTT. This sequence encodes CASSPSEPFLGAFF.

The chain combines TRBV2 with TRBJ1-1, with 8 positions matching TRBD1. The CDR3 runs to 13 residues. Germline V gene lookup returns CDR1 SNHLY and CDR2 FYNNEI. Trimming took 8 bases from V and 1 from J; bases not matched to a gene: 3. The CDR3 protein is CASFDRGNTEAFF. The CDR3 DNA reads as TGTGCCAGCTTCGACAGGGGGAACACTGAAGCTTTCTTT.

The chain employs TRBV7-8 and TRBJ1-5; D is perhaps TRBD1 (5 bases). CDR3 length: 14 amino acids. V was trimmed by 7 bases and J by 6 bases, leaving 16 bases between them. Germline CDR1 SGHVS, CDR2 FQNEAQ. CDR3 nucleotide sequence: TGTGCCAGCACCTTGGGGGGTCTGGGTCAGCCCCAGCATTTT. Protein product: CASTLGGLGQPQHF.

The chain employs TRBV27 and TRBJ2-7, with 14 bases aligning to TRBD2. CDR1 and CDR2 from the germline V gene are MNHEY and SMNVEV (reference sequence). Unmatched junction bases numbered 13, after V lost 7 bases and J lost 2 bases. This CDR3 is built from 18 residues. The CDR3, as DNA: TGTGCCAGCAATCGTTCACAGGGACTAGCGGGGGCCACCTACGAGCAGTACTTC. It codes for CASNRSQGLAGATYEQYF.

In its sample, this clone was seen once. V usage is TRBV9 and J usage is TRBJ2-7, with D possibly matching TRBD1 (6 bases). This CDR3 is 16 amino acids long. The germline CDR1 and CDR2 sequences are SGDLS and YYNGEE. V was clipped by 0 bases and J by 0 bases, with 13 bases between them. The CDR3 loop reads CASSVGTRGSSYEQYF. In nucleotides, the CDR3 is TGTGCCAGCAGCGTAGGAACGAGGGGGAGCTCCTACGAGCAGTACTTC.

This chain connects TRBV3-1 (or the pseudogene TRBV3-2) to TRBJ1-2; D gene ambiguous. The CDR3 contains 13 residues. The germline V and J ends were trimmed by 1 base and 5 bases, with 8 bases remaining between them. Germline CDR1 is LGHDT and CDR2 is YNNKEL (reference sequence). The CDR3 loop reads CASSQGGYYGYTF. CDR3 coding DNA: TGTGCCAGCAGCCAAGGCGGATATTATGGCTACACCTTC.

V and J are TRBV19 and TRBJ1-4, with TRBD1 identical over 10 bases. V dropped 6 bases and J dropped 7; count of bases not matched to a gene: 5. Germline CDR1 is LNHDA and CDR2 is SQIVND (reference sequence). The length of the CDR3 is 14 residues. CDR3 region: CASSDRGRVEKLFF. The CDR3 nucleotides are TGTGCCAGTAGCGACAGGGGGCGGGTTGAAAAACTGTTTTTT.

V is TRBV18 and J is TRBJ1-5; D is ambiguous. From germline, CDR1 is KGHSH and CDR2 LQKENI. The CDR3 loop spans 13 amino acids. V was clipped by 2 bases and J by 5 bases, with 7 bases between them. CDR3 sequence reads: CASSPSRDQPQHF. The DNA for the CDR3 is TGTGCCAGCTCACCATCGCGCGATCAGCCCCAGCATTTT. Filled out from reference TRBV18 and TRBJ1-5, the complete variable domain reads NAGVMQNPRHLVRRRGQEARLRCSPMKGHSHVYWYRQLPEEGLKFMVYLQKENIIDESGMPKERFSAEFPKEGPSILRIQQVVRGDSAAYFCASSPSRDQPQHFGDGTRLSIL.

This clone was counted a few times. The chain recombines TRBV6-2 or TRBV6-3 with TRBJ2-3; 15 nucleotides align to TRBD2. The germline gives CDR1 MNHEY, CDR2 SVGEGT. V was pared by 6 bases and J by 4 bases, with 8 bases of the junction left unmatched. The CDR3 has 17 amino acids. The CDR3 here is CASSRRGLAGGSDTQYF. The CDR3 coding sequence is TGTGCCAGCAGCCGCAGAGGACTAGCGGGAGGGTCAGATACGCAGTATTTT.

The chain employs TRBV19 and TRBJ2-1, with 10 bases fitting TRBD1. The germline CDR1 and CDR2 sequences are LNHDA and SQIVND (reference sequence). The CDR3 length is 14 residues. V shed 9 bases, J shed 7 bases, and the junction held 9 bases outside the gene matches. The CDR3 region is CASSPTGGRNEQFF. CDR3 sequence (DNA): TGTGCCAGCTCCCCGACAGGGGGCCGGAATGAGCAGTTCTTC.

This chain joins TRBV7-2 and TRBJ1-2, with 8 bases identical to TRBD1. The CDR3 covers 14 residues. Germline V gene data show CDR1 as SGHTA and CDR2 as FQGNSA. V trimming: 7 bases; J trimming: 4 bases; junction bases outside the gene matches: 8. In DNA form, the CDR3 reads TGTGCCAGCACCGAGGACAGGGAGAGCTATGGCTACACCTTC. This translates into CASTEDRESYGYTF.

This chain uses TRBV13 with TRBJ2-1; 16 nucleotides line up with TRBD2. The CDR3 runs to 17 residues. The V segment lost 5 bases and the J segment 2 bases; nucleotides outside the gene matches: 3. CDR1 is PRHDT and CDR2 is FYEKMQ in the germline V gene (reference sequence). CDR3 nucleotide sequence: TGTGCCAGCAGCACGGGACTAGCGGGAGGGACCTACAATGAGCAGTTCTTC. Translation: CASSTGLAGGTYNEQFF. Looking up the rest from reference TRBV13 and TRBJ2-1 gives the full variable domain: AAGVIQSPRHLIKEKRETATLKCYPIPRHDTVYWYQQGPGQDPQFLISFYEKMQSDKGSIPDRFSAQQFSDYHSELNMSSLELGDSALYFCASSTGLAGGTYNEQFFGPGTRLTVL.